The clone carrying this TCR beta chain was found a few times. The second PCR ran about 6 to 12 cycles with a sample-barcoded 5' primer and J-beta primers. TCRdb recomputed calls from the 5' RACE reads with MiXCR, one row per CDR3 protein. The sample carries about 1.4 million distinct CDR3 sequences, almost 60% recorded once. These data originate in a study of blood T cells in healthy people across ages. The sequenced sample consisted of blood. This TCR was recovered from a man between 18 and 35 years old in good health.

The CDR3 protein is CSVVENGYTF. DNA of the CDR3: TGCAGCGTTGTGGAGAATGGCTACACCTTC. V and J are TRBV29-1 and TRBJ1-2; D is unresolved. Trimming took 4 bases from V and 6 from J, leaving 6 bases between them. This CDR3 contains 10 residues. CDR1 and CDR2 from the germline V gene are SQVTM and ANQGSEA.